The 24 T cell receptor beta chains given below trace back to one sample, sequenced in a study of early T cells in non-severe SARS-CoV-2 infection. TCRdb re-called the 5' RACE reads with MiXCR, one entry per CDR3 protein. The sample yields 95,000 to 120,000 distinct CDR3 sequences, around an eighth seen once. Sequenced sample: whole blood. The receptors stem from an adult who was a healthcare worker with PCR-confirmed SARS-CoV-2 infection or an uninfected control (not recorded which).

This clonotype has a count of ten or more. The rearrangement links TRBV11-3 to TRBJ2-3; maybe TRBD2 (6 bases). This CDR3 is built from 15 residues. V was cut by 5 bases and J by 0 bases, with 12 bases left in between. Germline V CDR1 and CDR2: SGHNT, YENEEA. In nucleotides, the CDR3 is TGTGCCAGCAGCCGCGCGGGGACTAGCACAGATACGCAGTATTTT. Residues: CASSRAGTSTDTQYF.

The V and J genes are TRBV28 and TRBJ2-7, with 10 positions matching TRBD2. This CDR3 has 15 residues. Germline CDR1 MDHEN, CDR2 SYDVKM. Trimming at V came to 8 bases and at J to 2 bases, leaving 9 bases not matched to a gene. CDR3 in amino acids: CASSPLGLATYEQYF. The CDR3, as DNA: TGTGCCAGCTCTCCGCTGGGACTAGCGACCTACGAGCAGTACTTC.

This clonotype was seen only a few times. The DNA for the CDR3 is TGCAGCGTTTATAACTACGAGCAGTACTTC. Protein: CSVYNYEQYF. This chain connects TRBV29-1 to TRBJ2-7; D is ambiguous. The V end was cut by 5 bases, the J end by 3 bases, with 5 bases between. The CDR3 is 10 residues long. Germline V gives CDR1 SQVTM, CDR2 ANQGSEA.

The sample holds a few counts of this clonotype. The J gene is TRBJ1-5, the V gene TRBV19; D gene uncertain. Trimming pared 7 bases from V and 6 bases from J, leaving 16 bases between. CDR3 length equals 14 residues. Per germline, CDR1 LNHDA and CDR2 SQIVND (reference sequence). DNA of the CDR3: TGTGCCAGTATAGCCTTTGCGGGCTCTCAGCCCCAGCATTTT. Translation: CASIAFAGSQPQHF.

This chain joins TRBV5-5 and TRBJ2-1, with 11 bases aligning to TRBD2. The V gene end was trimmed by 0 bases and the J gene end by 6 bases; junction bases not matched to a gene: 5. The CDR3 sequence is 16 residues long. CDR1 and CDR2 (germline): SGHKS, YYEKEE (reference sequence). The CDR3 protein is CASSLGPTSGINEQFF. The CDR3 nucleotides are TGTGCCAGCAGCTTGGGTCCGACTAGCGGGATCAATGAGCAGTTCTTC. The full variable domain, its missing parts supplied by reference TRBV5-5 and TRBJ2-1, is DAGVTQSPTHLIKTRGQQVTLRCSPISGHKSVSWYQQVLGQGPQFIFQYYEKEERGRGNFPDRFSARQFPNYSSELNVNALLLGDSALYLCASSLGPTSGINEQFFGPGTRLTVL.

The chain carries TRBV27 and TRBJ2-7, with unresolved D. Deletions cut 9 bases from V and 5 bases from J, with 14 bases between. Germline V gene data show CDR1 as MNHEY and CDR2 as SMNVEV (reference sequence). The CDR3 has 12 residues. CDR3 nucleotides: TGTGCCAGTCCCCGGTTCGCCCACGAGCAGTACTTC. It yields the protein CASPRFAHEQYF.

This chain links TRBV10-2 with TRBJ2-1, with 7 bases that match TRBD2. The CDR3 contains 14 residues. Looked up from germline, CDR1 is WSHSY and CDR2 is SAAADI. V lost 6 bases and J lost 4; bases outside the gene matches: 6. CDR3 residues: CASSQGLPYNEQFF. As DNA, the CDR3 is TGCGCCAGCAGCCAGGGACTACCGTACAATGAGCAGTTCTTC.

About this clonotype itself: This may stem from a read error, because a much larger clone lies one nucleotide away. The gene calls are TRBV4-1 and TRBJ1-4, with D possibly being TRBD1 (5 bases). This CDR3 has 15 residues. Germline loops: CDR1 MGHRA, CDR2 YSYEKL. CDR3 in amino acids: CARSQGHGDAQELFF. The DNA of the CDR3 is TGCGCCAGAAGCCAAGGCCATGGGGACGCCCAGGAACTGTTTTTT.

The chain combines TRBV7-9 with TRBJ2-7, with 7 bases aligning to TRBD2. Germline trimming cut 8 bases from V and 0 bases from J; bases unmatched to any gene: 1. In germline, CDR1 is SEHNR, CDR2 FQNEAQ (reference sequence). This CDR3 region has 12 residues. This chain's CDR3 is CASGGGSYEQYF. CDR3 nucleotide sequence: TGTGCCAGCGGCGGGGGCTCCTACGAGCAGTACTTC.

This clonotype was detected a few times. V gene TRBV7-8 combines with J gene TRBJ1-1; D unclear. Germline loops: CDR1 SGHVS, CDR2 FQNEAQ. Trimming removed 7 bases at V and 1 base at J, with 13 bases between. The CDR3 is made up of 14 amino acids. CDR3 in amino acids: CASKINPGNTEAFF. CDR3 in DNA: TGTGCCAGCAAGATAAACCCGGGGAACACTGAAGCTTTCTTT.

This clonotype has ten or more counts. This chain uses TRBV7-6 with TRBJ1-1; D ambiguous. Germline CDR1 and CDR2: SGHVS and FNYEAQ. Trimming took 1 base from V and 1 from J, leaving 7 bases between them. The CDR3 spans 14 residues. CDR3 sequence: CASSLVSENTEAFF. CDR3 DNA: TGTGCCAGCAGCTTAGTATCTGAGAACACTGAAGCTTTCTTT.

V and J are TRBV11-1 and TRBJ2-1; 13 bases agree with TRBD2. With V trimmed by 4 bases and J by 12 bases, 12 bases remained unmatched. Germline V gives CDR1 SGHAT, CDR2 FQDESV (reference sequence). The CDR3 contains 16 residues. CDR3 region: CASSWAGTSGVLGQFF. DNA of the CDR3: TGTGCCAGCAGCTGGGCCGGGACTAGCGGGGTTTTGGGGCAGTTCTTC. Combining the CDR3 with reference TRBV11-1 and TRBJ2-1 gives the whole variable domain EAEVAQSPRYKITEKSQAVAFWCDPISGHATLYWYRQILGQGPELLVQFQDESVVDDSQLPKDRFSAERLKGVDSTLKIQPAELGDSAMYLCASSWAGTSGVLGQFFGPGTRLTVL.

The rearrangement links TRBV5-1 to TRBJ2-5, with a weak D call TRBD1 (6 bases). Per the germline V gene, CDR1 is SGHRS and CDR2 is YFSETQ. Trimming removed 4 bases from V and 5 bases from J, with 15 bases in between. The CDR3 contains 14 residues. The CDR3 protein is CASSIQGDKETQYF. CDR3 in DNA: TGCGCCAGCAGCATACAGGGAGACAAGGAGACCCAGTACTTC.

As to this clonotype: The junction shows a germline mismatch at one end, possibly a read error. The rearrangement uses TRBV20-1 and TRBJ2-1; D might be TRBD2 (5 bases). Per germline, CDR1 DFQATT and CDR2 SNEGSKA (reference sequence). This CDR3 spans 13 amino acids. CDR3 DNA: TGCAGTGCTAGAAAACTCGAACTAGGAGAATATGTCTTC. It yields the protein CSARKLELGEYVF.

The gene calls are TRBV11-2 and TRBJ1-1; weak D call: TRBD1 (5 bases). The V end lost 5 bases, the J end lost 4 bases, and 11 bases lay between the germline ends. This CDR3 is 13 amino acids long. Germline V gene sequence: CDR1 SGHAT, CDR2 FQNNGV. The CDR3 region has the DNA TGTGCCAGCAGCATGGGGAGGGGCACTGAAGCTTTCTTT. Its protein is CASSMGRGTEAFF.

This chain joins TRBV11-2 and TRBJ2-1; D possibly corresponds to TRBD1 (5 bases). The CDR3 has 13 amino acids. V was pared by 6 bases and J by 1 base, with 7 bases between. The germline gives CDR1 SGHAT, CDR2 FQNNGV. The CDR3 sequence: CASRGPSYNEQFF. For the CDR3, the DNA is TGTGCCAGCAGGGGGCCTTCCTACAATGAGCAGTTCTTC.

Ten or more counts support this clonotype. The CDR3 spells CASSLGRGNQPQHF. The CDR3 DNA follows: TGTGCCAGCAGTTTAGGGAGGGGCAATCAGCCCCAGCATTTT. The chain carries TRBV28 and TRBJ1-5; no clear D gene. The germline V and J ends were trimmed by 2 bases and 2 bases, with 7 bases remaining between them. Germline V gene sequence: CDR1 MDHEN, CDR2 SYDVKM. The CDR3 is made up of 14 amino acids.

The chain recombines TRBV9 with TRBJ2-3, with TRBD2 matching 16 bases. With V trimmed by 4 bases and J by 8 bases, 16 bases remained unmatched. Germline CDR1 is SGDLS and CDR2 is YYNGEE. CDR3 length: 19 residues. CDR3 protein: CASSPGTSGGAIATLTQYF. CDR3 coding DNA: TGTGCCAGCAGCCCCGGGACTAGCGGGGGGGCCATCGCAACCCTTACGCAGTATTTT. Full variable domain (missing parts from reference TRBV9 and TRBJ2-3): DSGVTQTPKHLITATGQRVTLRCSPRSGDLSVYWYQQSLDQGLQFLIQYYNGEERAKGNILERFSAQQFPDLHSELNLSSLELGDSALYFCASSPGTSGGAIATLTQYFGPGTRLTVL.

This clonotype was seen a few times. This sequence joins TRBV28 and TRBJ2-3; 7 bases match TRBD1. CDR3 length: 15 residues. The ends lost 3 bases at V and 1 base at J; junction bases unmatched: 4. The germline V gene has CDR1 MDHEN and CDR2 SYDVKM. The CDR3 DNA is TGTGCCAGCAGTTTGACAGGGCGAGGCACAGATACGCAGTATTTT. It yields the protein CASSLTGRGTDTQYF.

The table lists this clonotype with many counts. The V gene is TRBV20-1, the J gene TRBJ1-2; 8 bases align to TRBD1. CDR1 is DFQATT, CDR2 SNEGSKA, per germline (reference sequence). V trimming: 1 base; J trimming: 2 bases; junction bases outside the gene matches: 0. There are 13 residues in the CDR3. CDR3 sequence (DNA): TGCAGTGCTAGAGGACAGGGGAACTATGGCTACACCTTC. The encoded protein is CSARGQGNYGYTF.

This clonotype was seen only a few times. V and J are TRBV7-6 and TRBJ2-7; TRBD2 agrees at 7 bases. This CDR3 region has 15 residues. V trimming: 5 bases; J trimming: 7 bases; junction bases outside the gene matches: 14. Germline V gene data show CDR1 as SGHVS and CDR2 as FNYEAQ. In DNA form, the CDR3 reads TGTGCCAGCAGCCCATCCGGGGCTCCAGCGGGAGAGCAGTACTTC. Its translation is CASSPSGAPAGEQYF. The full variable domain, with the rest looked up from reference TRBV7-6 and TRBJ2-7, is GAGVSQSPRYKVTKRGQDVALRCDPISGHVSLYWYRQALGQGPEFLTYFNYEAQQDKSGLPNDRFSAERPEGSISTLTIQRTEQRDSAMYRCASSPSGAPAGEQYFGPGTRLTVT.

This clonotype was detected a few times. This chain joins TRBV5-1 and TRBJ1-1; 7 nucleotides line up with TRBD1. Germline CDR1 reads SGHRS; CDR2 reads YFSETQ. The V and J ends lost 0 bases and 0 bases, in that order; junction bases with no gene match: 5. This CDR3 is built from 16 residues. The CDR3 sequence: CASSLVGTALNTEAFF. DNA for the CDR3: TGCGCCAGCAGCTTGGTCGGGACAGCTTTGAACACTGAAGCTTTCTTT.

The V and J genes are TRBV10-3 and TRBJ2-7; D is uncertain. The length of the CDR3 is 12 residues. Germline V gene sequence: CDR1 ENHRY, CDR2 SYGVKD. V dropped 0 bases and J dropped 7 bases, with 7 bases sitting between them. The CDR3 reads CAISESRGEQYF. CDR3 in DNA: TGTGCCATCAGTGAGTCCCGAGGAGAGCAGTACTTC.

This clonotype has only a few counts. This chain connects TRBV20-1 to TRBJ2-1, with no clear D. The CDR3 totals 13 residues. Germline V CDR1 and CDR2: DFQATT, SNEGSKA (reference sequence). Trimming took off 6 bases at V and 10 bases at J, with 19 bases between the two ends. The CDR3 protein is CSAEIPLLMEQFF. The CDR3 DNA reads TGCAGTGCAGAGATCCCCCTACTAATGGAGCAGTTCTTC.